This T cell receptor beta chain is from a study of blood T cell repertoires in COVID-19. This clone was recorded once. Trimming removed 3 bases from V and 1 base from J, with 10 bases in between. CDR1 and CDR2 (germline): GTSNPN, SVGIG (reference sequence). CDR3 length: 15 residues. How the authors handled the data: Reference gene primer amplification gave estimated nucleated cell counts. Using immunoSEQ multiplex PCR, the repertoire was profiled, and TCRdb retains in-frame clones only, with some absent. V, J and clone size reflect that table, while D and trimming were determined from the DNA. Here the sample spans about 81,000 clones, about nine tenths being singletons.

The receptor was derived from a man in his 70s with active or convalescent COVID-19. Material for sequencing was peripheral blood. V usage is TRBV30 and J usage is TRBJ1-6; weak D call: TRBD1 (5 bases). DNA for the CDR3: TGTGCCTGGAGCTCAGGGCGATCCTATAATTCACCCCTCCACTTT. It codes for CAWSSGRSYNSPLHF. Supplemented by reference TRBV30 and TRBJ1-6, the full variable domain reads SQTIHQWPATLVQPVGSPLSLECTVEGTSNPNLYWYRQAAGRGLQLLFYSVGIGQISSEVPQNLSASRPQDRQFILSSKKLLLSDSGFYLCAWSSGRSYNSPLHFGNGTRLTVT.